This T cell receptor beta chain emerged from a study of blood T cells in healthy people across ages. Primed by a sample-barcoded 5' primer and a J-beta primer mix, a second PCR proceeded for about 6 to 12 cycles. TCRdb fed the 5' RACE reads into MiXCR, producing one record per CDR3 protein. The sample has around 990,000 distinct CDR3 sequences, 25% seen once. Notes on the study in general: Long-lived and aged donors differed, with more naive CD4+ cells and higher diversity in the long-lived.

The CDR3 is 20 amino acids. V trimming: 0 bases; J trimming: 0 bases; junction bases outside the gene matches: 12. CDR1 and CDR2 (germline): SGHNT, YYREEE (reference sequence). Extraction yielded at least 6 micrograms of total RNA per sample. As for this clonotype: Its target is not known.

These data were also filed under a second study, of T cells of mothers and their children. From that paper: Study donors consisted of three healthy Caucasian mothers and their six children.

The chain uses TRBV5-4 and TRBJ2-6, with 7 bases fitting TRBD1. The specimen sequenced was blood. The receptor comes from a girl aged 2-9 years in good health. DNA for the CDR3: TGTGCCAGCAGCTTGGGGGGAGCCCCGGGACAGCTCTCTGGGGCCAACGTCCTGACTTTC. This encodes CASSLGGAPGQLSGANVLTF.